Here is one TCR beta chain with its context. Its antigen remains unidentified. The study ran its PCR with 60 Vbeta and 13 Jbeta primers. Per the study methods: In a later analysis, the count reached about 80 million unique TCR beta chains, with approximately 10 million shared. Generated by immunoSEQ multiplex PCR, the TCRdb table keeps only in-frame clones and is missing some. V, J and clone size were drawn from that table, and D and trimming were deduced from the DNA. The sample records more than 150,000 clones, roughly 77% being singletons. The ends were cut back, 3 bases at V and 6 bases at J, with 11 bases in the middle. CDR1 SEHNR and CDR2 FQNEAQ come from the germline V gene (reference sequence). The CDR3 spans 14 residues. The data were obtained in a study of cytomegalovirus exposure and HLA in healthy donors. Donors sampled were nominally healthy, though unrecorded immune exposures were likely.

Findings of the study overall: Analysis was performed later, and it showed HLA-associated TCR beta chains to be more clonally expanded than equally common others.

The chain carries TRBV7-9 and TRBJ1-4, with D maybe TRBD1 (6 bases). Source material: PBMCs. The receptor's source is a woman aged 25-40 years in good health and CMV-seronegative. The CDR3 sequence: CASSLTAGDEKLFF. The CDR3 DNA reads TGTGCCAGCAGCTTGACTGCAGGGGATGAAAAACTGTTTTTT.